The sequence of this T cell receptor beta chain was determined in a study of T cell clones after liver transplantation. Study-level information: Post-transplant blood was tracked for graft-donor-reactive T cell clones identified in a pre-transplant mixed lymphocyte reaction. Standard immunosuppression, with no induction, continued until 12-24 months after transplant. At least one year of complete immunosuppression withdrawal without enzymes over twice normal defined tolerance. General study results and limits: Rather than being deleted, graft donor-reactive T cells may have moved into the graft.

The V end lost 2 bases, the J end lost 2 bases, and 12 bases lay between the germline ends. In germline, CDR1 is SGHTA, CDR2 FQGNSA. This CDR3 is 16 amino acids long. Comment on this clone: What it binds is not known.

Method: immunoSEQ multiplex PCR; TCRdb's copy keeps in-frame clones and lacks some. The repertoire holds tens of thousands of clones, less than 85% seen once, with about 2.8% in the top ten. The chain uses TRBV7-2 and TRBJ2-2; D is undetermined. This sequence was found in a human patient who received a liver transplant. Some T cells may be transferred from the graft donor. Sequencing was performed on CD4+ T cells from blood, taken at the 22-month timepoint. For the CDR3, the DNA is TGTGCCAGCAGCTTACTATCTAGGATTAACACCGGGGAGCTGTTTTTT. It yields the protein CASSLLSRINTGELFF. Complete variable domain (other parts from reference TRBV7-2 and TRBJ2-2): GAGVSQSPSNKVTEKGKDVELRCDPISGHTALYWYRQSLGQGLEFLIYFQGNSAPDKSGLPSDRFSAERTGGSVSTLTIQRTQQEDSAVYLCASSLLSRINTGELFFGEGSRLTVL.